The present entry profiles one T cell receptor beta chain with its context. The ends lost 5 bases at V and 3 bases at J; junction bases unmatched: 7. CDR3 size: 16 residues. In germline, CDR1 is MNHEY, CDR2 SVGEGT. This entry is derived from a study of human T cells and chemical hapten exposure. Sample time point: patch test 3, about 24 weeks after DPC sensitization. The treatment here: therapeutic diphenylcyclopropenone sensitization with weekly scalp DPC. The study drew its donors from alopecia patients who were 18 to 70 years old and suitable for DPC. TCRdb redid the calling of the RACE reads with MiXCR, one entry per CDR3 protein. The table includes under 130,000 distinct CDR3 sequences, 30% to 35% detected once.

The receptor comes from a man aged 35-49 years with alopecia areata. Some clones in this sample may be carry-over from other donors' samples. The starting material was whole blood, obtained in connection with sensitization to the hapten diphenylcyclopropenone (DPC). The rearrangement uses TRBV6-2 or TRBV6-3 and TRBJ2-2; 9 bases are shared with TRBD2. The CDR3 is CASSKPGLADTGELFF. CDR3 in DNA: TGTGCCAGCAGTAAGCCGGGACTAGCTGACACCGGGGAGCTGTTTTTT.